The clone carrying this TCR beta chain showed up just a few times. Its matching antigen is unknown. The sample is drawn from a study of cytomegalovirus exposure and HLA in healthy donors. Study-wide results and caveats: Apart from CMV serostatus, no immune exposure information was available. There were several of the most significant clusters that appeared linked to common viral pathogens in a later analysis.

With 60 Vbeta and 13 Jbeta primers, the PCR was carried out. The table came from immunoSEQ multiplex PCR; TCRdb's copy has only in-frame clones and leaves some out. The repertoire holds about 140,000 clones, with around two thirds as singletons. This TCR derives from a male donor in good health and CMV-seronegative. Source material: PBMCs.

The DNA for the CDR3 is TGCGCCAGCAGCTTGGCGGGGGACTCTGGAAACACCATATATTTT. This sequence encodes CASSLAGDSGNTIYF. The chain joins TRBV5-1 to TRBJ1-3; possible D gene TRBD1, 5 bases. Trimming took off 0 bases at V and 0 bases at J, with 7 bases between the two ends. There are 15 residues in the CDR3. From germline, CDR1 is SGHRS and CDR2 YFSETQ.